The entry below gives a single T cell receptor (beta chain) sequence along with its context. CDR3 size: 16 residues. With 4 bases clipped from V and 1 base from J, the junction kept 9 bases outside the gene matches. From germline, CDR1 is SGHVS and CDR2 FQNEAQ. The source of the sample is a study of shared clonotypes between healthy human individuals. Assay used: immunoSEQ multiplex PCR; TCRdb lists only in-frame clones, some missing. The sample includes 980,000 or so clones, 70% to 85% of them seen just once. The sequenced sample consisted of memory CD4+ T cells sorted from blood. Subset denoted: CD45RA-negative fraction. The rearrangement links TRBV7-8 to TRBJ2-5, with 7 bases aligning to TRBD2. The TCR comes from a man aged 18 to 30 in good health. CDR3: CASSYREVRPQETQYF. CDR3 bases: TGTGCCAGCAGCTACCGGGAGGTTCGGCCCCAAGAGACCCAGTACTTC.